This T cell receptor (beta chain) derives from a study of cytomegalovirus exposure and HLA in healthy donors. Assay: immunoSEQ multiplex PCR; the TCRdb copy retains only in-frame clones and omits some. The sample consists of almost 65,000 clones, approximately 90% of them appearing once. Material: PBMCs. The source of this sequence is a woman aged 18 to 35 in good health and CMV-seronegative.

CDR3 sequence reads: CASSPMLGQGAKSSYNEQFF. The DNA for the CDR3 is TGTGCCAGCAGCCCAATGCTGGGACAGGGGGCCAAGAGCTCCTACAATGAGCAGTTCTTC. This sequence joins TRBV9 and TRBJ2-1; 12 positions agree with TRBD1. Germline lookup yields CDR1 SGDLS and CDR2 YYNGEE. J lost 0 bases, V lost 4 bases, and 14 bases had no gene match. CDR3 length equals 20 residues.